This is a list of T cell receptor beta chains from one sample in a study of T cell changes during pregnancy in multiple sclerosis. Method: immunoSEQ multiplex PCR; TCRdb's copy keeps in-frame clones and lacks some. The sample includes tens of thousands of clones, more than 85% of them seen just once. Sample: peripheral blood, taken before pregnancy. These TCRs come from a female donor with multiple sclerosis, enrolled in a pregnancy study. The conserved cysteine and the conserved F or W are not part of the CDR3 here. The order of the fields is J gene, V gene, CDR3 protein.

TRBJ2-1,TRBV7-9,ASRATGPAYNEQF
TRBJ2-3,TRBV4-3,ASSPSPSGGSDTQY
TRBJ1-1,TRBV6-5,ASSYGEGTEAF
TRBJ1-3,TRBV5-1,ASSPAGGNTIY
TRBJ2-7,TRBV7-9,ASSTRDRGEQY
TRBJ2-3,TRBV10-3,AISDTGSTDTQY
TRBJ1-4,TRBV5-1,ASSWRATNEKLF
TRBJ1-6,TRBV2,ASSEALGQINSPLH
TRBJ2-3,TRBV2,ASRGESTDTQY
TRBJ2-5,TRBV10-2,ASSLRGQTQY
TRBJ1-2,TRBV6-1,ASYLYSRGYT
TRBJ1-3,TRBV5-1,ASSLGQSGNTIY
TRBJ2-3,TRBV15,ATSKELASRSDTQY
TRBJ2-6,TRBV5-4,ASSFTGGSGANVLT
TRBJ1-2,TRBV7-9,ASSFQQGDGYT
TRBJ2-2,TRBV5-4,ASSRMGTDYTGELF
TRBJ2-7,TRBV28,ASSTYEQY
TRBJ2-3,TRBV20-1,SALAADTQY
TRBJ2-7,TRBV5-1,ASSLKTGTYEQY
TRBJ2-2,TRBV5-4,ASSLRDRTGELF
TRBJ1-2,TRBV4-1,ASSSQTSTHYGYT
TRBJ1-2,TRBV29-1,SVRTGGYYGYT
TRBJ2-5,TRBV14,ASSQGLLAFPRETQY
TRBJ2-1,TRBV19,ASQREGTYNEQF
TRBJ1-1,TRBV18,ASSPGQGRYTEAF
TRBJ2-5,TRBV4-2,ASSQELQTSGIQETQY
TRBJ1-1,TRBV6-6,ASSKTGGDAEAF
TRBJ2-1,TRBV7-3,ASSSSREANNEQF
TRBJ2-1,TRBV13,ASSLYRTSGGNEQF
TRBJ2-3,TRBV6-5,ASSRASRTDTQY
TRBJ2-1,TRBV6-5,ASSLGQGVLVEQF
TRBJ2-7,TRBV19,ASSIDNRPTYEQY
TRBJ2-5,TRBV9,ASSVGLAGTQETQY
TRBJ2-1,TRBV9,ASSVGPSGSYNEQF
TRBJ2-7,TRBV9,ASSPRGGAYEQY
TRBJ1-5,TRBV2,ASSPDRSNQPQH
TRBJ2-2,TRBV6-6,ASGGAYTGELF
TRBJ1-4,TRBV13,ASSLSYRGEKLF
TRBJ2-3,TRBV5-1,ASSFGGRRSTDTQY
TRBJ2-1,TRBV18,ASSPPRGLGYNEQF
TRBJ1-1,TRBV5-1,ASSWGLQGWTEAF
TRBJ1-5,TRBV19,ASSRPDNYQPQH
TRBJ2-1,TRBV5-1,ASSRQGGNEQF
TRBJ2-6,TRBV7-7,ASSSGKGAGANVLT
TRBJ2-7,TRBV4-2,ASSQYGETVAYEQY
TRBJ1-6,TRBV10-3,AISERQGSYNSPLH
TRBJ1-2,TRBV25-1,ASSKGRGANYGYT
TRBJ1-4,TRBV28,ASSSRDRTNEKLF
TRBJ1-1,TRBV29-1,SVDIGGGTEAF
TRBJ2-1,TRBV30,AWSSAGPNEQF
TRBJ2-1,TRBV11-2,ASSSNSPGLAQF
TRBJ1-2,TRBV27,ASSHRVGLGGYT